These T cell receptor beta chains were read from a single sample in a study of control samples from healthy donors and cancer patients. Assay used: immunoSEQ multiplex PCR; TCRdb lists only in-frame clones, some missing. The sample lists some 410,000 clones; around 90% were seen once. Material for sequencing was PBMCs. These receptors were obtained from a man aged 35 to 55 with head and neck cancer. Both conserved end residues are part of each CDR3. The D gene is left open where the match is weak. For some rows the clone size is stated as once, few or many, or as a class when expanded; others skip it.

-	TRBV6-5	TRBJ2-5	TRBD2	CATRASGKETQYF	TGTGCCACCCGGGCTAGCGGTAAAGAGACCCAGTACTTC
-	TRBV18	TRBJ2-3	-	CASSPRGGVSTDTQYF	TGTGCCAGCTCCCCCAGAGGAGGCGTAAGCACAGATACGCAGTATTTT
-	TRBV2	TRBJ2-7	TRBD1	CASSEGQGRYEQYF	TGTGCCAGCAGTGAAGGACAGGGCAGATACGAGCAGTACTTC
-	TRBV28	TRBJ1-5	-	CAHRLGGNNQPQHF	TGTGCCCACAGGTTAGGGGGTAATAATCAGCCCCAGCATTTT
-	TRBV2	TRBJ2-4	-	CASSQELAKNIQYF	TGTGCCAGCAGCCAAGAGTTAGCCAAAAACATTCAGTACTTC
once	TRBV5-6	TRBJ2-7	-	CASNRIRTEPYEQYF	TGTGCCAGCAACCGAATCCGGACAGAGCCCTACGAGCAGTACTTC
-	TRBV30	TRBJ1-1	TRBD1	CAWSVKGARTEAFF	TGTGCCTGGAGTGTTAAGGGGGCGAGGACTGAAGCTTTCTTT
-	TRBV5-1	TRBJ2-3	-	CASSLVRGTDTQYF	TGCGCCAGCAGCTTGGTAAGGGGCACAGATACGCAGTATTTT
-	TRBV4-3	TRBJ1-6	-	CASSLGTEQSPLHF	TGCGCCAGCAGCCTTGGGACTGAGCAATCACCCCTCCACTTT
-	TRBV9	TRBJ2-1	TRBD1	CASNREGDRANEQFF	TGTGCCAGCAACCGAGAGGGGGACAGGGCGAATGAGCAGTTCTTC
once	TRBV29-1	TRBJ2-7	-	CSVQGQLGSEQYF	TGCAGCGTTCAGGGGCAACTAGGGAGTGAGCAGTACTTC
-	TRBV28	TRBJ1-5	TRBD1	CASSLSDRGQPQHF	TGTGCCAGCAGTTTATCCGACAGGGGGCAGCCCCAGCATTTT
once	TRBV11-2	TRBJ1-2	TRBD1	CASSWTGDYGYTF	TGTGCCAGCAGCTGGACAGGGGACTATGGCTACACCTTC
-	TRBV24-1	TRBJ2-7	-	CATSDHRDTPYEQYF	TGTGCCACCAGTGATCACCGGGACACCCCCTACGAGCAGTACTTC
-	TRBV5-6	TRBJ1-5	-	CASSFEGGYSNQPQHF	TGTGCCAGCAGCTTTGAAGGAGGGTATAGCAATCAGCCCCAGCATTTT
-	TRBV12-3/TRBV12-4	TRBJ2-7	-	CASSLMSTYEQYF	TGTGCCAGCAGTTTAATGAGTACCTACGAGCAGTACTTC
-	TRBV6-5	TRBJ2-5	-	CASSYTGMKTQYF	TGTGCCAGCAGTTACACAGGGATGAAGACCCAGTACTTC
once	TRBV27	TRBJ1-1	-	CASSFSGNGLEAFF	TGTGCCAGCAGTTTTTCTGGTAACGGACTTGAAGCTTTCTTT
-	TRBV19	TRBJ1-1	-	CATGEVMNTEAFF	TGTGCCACCGGAGAGGTTATGAACACTGAAGCTTTCTTT